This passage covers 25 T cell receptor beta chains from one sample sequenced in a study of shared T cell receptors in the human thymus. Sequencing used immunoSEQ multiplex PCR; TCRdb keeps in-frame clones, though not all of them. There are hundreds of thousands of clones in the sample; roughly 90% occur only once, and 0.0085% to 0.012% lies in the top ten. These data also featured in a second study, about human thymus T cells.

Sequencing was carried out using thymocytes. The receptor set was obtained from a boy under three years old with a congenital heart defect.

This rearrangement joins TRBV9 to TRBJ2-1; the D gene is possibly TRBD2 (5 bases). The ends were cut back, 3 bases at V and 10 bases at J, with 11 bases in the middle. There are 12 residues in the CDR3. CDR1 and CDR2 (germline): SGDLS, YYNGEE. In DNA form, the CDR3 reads TGTGCCAGCAGCGCCCCGCGGGCGGAGCAGTTCTTC. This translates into CASSAPRAEQFF.

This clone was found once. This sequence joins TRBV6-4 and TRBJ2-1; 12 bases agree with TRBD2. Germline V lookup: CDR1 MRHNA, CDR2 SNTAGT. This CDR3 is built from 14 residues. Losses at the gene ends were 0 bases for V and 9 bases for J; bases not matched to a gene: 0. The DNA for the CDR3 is TGTGCCAGCAGTGACTCGGGACTAGCGGGTGAGCAGTTCTTC. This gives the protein CASSDSGLAGEQFF.

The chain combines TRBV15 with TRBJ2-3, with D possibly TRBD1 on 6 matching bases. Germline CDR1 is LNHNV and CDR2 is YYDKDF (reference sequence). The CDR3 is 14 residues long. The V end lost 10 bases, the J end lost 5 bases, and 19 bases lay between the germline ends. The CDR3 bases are TGTGCCAGCAGGTGGGGGCTTCGGGAAGATACGCAGTATTTT. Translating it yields CASRWGLREDTQYF.

As DNA, the CDR3 is TGTGCCAGCAGCCAAGAACCAGGGACAGGTCCTAATGAAAAACTGTTTTTT. This translates into CASSQEPGTGPNEKLFF. The V gene is TRBV14, the J gene TRBJ1-4; 8 nucleotides match TRBD1. The ends lost 0 bases at V and 3 bases at J; junction bases unmatched: 6. The CDR3 spans 17 residues. Germline V gives CDR1 SGHDN, CDR2 FVKESK.

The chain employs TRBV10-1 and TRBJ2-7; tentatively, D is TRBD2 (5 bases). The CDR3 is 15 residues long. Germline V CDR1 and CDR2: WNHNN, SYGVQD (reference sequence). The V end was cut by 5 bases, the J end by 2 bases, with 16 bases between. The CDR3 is CASSRGVHEAYEQYF. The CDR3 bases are TGCGCCAGCAGTCGGGGAGTCCATGAGGCCTACGAGCAGTACTTC.

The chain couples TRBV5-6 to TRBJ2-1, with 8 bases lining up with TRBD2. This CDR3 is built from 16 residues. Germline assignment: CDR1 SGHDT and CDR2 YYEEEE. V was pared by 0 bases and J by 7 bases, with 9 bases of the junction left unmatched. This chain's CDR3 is CASSLDVGRAGNEQFF. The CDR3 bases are TGTGCCAGCAGCTTGGATGTCGGGAGGGCCGGTAATGAGCAGTTCTTC.

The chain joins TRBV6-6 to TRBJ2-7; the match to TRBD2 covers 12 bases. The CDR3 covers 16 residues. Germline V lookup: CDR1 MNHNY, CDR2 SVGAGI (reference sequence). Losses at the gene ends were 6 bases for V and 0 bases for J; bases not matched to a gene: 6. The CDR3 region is CASSPGLAGFSYEQYF. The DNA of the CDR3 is TGTGCCAGCAGCCCGGGACTAGCGGGTTTCTCCTACGAGCAGTACTTC.

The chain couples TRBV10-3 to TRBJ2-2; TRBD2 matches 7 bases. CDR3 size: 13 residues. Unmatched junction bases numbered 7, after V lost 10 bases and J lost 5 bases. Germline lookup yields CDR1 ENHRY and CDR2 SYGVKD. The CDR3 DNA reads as TGTGCCACCGGACTAGTCGATACCGGGGAGCTGTTTTTT. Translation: CATGLVDTGELFF.

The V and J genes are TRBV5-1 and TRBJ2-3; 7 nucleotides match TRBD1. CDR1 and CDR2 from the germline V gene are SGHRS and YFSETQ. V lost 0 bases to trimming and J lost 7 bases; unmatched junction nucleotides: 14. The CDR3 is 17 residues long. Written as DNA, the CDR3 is TGCGCCAGCAGCTTGGCCCGGGTACAGGGGCTACCCCATACGCAGTATTTT. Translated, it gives CASSLARVQGLPHTQYF.

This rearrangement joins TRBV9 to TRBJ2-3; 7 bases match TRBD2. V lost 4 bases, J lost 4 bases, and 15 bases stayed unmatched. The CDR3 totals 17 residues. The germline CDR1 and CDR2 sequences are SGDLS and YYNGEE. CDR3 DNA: TGTGCCAGCAGCCCACGAAGGGCGGGAGAGGGCGCAGATACGCAGTATTTT. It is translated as CASSPRRAGEGADTQYF.

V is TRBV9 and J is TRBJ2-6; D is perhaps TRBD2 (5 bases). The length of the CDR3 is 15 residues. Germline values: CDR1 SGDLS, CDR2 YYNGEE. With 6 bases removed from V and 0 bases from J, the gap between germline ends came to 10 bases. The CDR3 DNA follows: TGTGCCAGCACCTCGAGGGACTCTGGGGCCAACGTCCTGACTTTC. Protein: CASTSRDSGANVLTF.

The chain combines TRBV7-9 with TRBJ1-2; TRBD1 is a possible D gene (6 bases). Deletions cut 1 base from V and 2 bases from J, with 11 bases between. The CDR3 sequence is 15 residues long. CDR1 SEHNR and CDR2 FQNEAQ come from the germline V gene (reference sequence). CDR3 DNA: TGTGCCAGCAGCTTAGAAGACAGGCAGAACTATGGCTACACCTTC. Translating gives CASSLEDRQNYGYTF. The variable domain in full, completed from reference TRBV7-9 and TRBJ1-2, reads DTGVSQNPRHKITKRGQNVTFRCDPISEHNRLYWYRQTLGQGPEFLTYFQNEAQLEKSRLLSDRFSAERPKGSFSTLEIQRTEQGDSAMYLCASSLEDRQNYGYTFGSGTRLTVV.

The CDR3 protein is CASSYSDFQETQYF. DNA for the CDR3: TGTGCCAGCAGTTACTCGGACTTCCAAGAGACCCAGTACTTC. The chain is built from TRBV6-6 and TRBJ2-5; weak D call: TRBD2 (5 bases). V shed 0 bases and J shed 1 base, with 6 bases lying between them. The CDR3 is 14 residues long. CDR1 is MNHNY, CDR2 SVGAGI, per germline (reference sequence).

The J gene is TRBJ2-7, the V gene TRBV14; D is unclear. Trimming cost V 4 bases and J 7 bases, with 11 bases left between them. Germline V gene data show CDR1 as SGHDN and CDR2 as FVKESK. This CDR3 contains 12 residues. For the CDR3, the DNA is TGTGCCAGCAGCCCGCCTTTAGAGGAGCAGTACTTC. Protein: CASSPPLEEQYF.

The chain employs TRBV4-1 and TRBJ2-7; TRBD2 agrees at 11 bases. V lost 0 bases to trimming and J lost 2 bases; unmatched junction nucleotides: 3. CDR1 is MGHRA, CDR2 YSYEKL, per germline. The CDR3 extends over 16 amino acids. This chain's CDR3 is CASSQDRGLAAYEQYF. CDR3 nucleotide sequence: TGCGCCAGCAGCCAAGACCGGGGACTAGCGGCCTACGAGCAGTACTTC.

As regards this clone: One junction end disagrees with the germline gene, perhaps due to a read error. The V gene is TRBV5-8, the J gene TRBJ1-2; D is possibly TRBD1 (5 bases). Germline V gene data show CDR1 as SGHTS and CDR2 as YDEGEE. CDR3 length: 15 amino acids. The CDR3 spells CASSFPFRVNYGHTF. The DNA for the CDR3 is TGTGCCAGCAGCTTTCCTTTCAGGGTAAACTATGGCCACACCTTC.

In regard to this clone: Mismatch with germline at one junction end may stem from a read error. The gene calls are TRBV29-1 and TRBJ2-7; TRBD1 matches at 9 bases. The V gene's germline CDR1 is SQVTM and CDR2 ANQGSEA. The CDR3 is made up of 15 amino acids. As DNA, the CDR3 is TGCAGCGTGGAAGAGGCCGGGACAGGGCCCCTCGAGCAGTACTTC. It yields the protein CSVEEAGTGPLEQYF.

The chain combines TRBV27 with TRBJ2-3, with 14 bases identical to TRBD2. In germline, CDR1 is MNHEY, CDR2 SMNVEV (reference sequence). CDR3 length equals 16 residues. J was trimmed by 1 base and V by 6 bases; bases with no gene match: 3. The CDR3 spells CASRGLAGEGTDTQYF. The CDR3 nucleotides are TGTGCCAGCAGGGGACTAGCGGGAGAGGGCACAGATACGCAGTATTTT.

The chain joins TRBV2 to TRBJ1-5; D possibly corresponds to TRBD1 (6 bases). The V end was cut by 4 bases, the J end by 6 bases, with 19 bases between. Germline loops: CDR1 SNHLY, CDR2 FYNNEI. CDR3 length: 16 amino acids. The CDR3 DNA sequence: TGTGCCAGCAGTGCCCGGGTGGACAGTGGGGGTCAGCCCCAGCATTTT. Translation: CASSARVDSGGQPQHF.

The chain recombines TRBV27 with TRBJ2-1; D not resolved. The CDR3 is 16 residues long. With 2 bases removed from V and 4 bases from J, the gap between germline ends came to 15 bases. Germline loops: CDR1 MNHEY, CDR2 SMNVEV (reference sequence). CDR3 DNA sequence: TGTGCCAGCAGTTTAGCGACGCGGAAGCAATACAATGAGCAGTTCTTC. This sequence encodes CASSLATRKQYNEQFF.

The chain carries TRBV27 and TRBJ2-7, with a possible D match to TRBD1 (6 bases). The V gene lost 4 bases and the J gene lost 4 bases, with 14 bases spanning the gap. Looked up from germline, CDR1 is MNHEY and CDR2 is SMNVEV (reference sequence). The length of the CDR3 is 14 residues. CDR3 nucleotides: TGTGCCAGCAGTTGGGCACCCAGGGGTTACGAGCAGTACTTC. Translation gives CASSWAPRGYEQYF.

CDR3 region: CASKASGQFEQFF. CDR3 sequence (DNA): TGTGCCAGCAAGGCTAGCGGGCAGTTTGAGCAGTTCTTC. This sequence joins TRBV2 and TRBJ2-1, with TRBD2 identical over 8 bases. There are 13 residues in the CDR3. Per the germline V gene, CDR1 is SNHLY and CDR2 is FYNNEI. V shed 7 bases, J shed 9 bases, and the junction held 8 bases outside the gene matches.

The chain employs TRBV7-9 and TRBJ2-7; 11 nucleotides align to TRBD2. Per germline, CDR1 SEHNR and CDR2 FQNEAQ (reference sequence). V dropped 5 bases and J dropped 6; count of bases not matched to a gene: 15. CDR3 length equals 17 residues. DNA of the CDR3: TGTGCCAGCAGCCCCCCGGGACTAGCGGACCCGGTTAGCGAGCAGTACTTC. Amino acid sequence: CASSPPGLADPVSEQYF.

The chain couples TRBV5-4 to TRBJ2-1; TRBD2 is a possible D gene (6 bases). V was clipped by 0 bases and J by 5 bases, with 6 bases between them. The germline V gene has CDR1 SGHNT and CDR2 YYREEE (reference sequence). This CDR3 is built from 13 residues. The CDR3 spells CASSLAGDNEQFF. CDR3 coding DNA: TGTGCCAGCAGCTTGGCGGGAGACAATGAGCAGTTCTTC.

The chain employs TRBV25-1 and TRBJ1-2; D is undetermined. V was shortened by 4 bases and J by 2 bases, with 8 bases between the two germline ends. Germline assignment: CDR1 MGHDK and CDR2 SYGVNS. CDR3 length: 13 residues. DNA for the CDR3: TGTGCCAGCAGTGCGAGAGGGAACTATGGCTACACCTTC. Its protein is CASSARGNYGYTF.